Listed below are T cell receptor beta chains from one sample, sequenced in a study of shared clonotypes between healthy human individuals. Assay: immunoSEQ multiplex PCR; the TCRdb copy retains only in-frame clones and omits some. The sample lists 800,000 to 950,000 clones; roughly 96% were seen once. Sequencing input: naive CD8+ T cells sorted from blood. The receptors originated from a man younger than 40 in good health. Each CDR3 is given with its conserved first and last residue. Each record gives: V gene, J gene, D gene, clone size, CDR3 protein, CDR3 DNA. A D gene is named only where the DNA matches it firmly. Only some rows state a clone size, as once, few, many or a class for expanded clones.

TRBV4-1	TRBJ2-5	.	.	CASSQDPDAETQYF	TGCGCCAGCAGCCAAGATCCGGACGCAGAGACCCAGTACTTC
TRBV19	TRBJ2-1	.	.	CASSIGTSRGNEQFF	TGTGCCAGTAGTATAGGAACTAGCCGCGGGAATGAGCAGTTCTTC
TRBV4-1	TRBJ2-2	.	.	CASSQPQGLAGELFF	TGCGCCAGCAGCCAACCACAGGGTTTGGCCGGGGAGCTGTTTTTT
TRBV7-2	TRBJ2-6	.	.	CASSLWDTGANVLTF	TGTGCCAGCAGCTTATGGGATACTGGGGCCAACGTCCTGACTTTC
TRBV10-2	TRBJ2-3	.	.	CASSESIVDTQYF	TGCGCCAGCAGTGAGTCGATTGTAGATACGCAGTATTTT
TRBV19	TRBJ2-1	TRBD2	few	CASSIGLVAGQFF	TGTGCCAGTAGTATAGGATTGGTAGCGGGACAGTTCTTC
TRBV7-8	TRBJ2-5	.	.	CASSLEGVRDLETQYF	TGTGCCAGCAGCTTAGAGGGGGTGCGGGATTTAGAGACCCAGTACTTC
TRBV30	TRBJ2-1	.	.	CAWSKPSDSYNEQFF	TGTGCCTGGAGTAAACCCTCGGACAGTTACAATGAGCAGTTCTTC
TRBV27	TRBJ2-2	.	.	CASSLRTDYTGELFF	TGTGCCAGCAGTTTACGGACAGACTACACCGGGGAGCTGTTTTTT
TRBV7-8	TRBJ2-3	TRBD2	once	CASSKRLAGDWPDTQYF	TGTGCCAGCAGCAAGCGACTAGCGGGAGATTGGCCAGATACGCAGTATTTT
TRBV14	TRBJ2-1	.	once	CASSQGRIEGEGNEQFF	TGTGCCAGCAGCCAAGGACGTATCGAGGGAGAGGGCAATGAGCAGTTCTTC
TRBV2	TRBJ1-2	.	.	CASIGLGYGYTF	TGTGCCAGCATAGGTCTTGGGTATGGCTACACCTTC
TRBV25-1	TRBJ2-5	TRBD2	.	CASSEYILAVQETQYF	TGTGCCAGCAGTGAATATATTCTAGCGGTTCAAGAGACCCAGTACTTC
TRBV7-3	TRBJ2-1	TRBD2	.	CASSLSPSGIYEQFF	TGTGCCAGCAGCTTAAGTCCTAGCGGGATCTATGAGCAGTTCTTC
TRBV27	TRBJ1-4	.	.	CASSLFGNEKLFF	TGTGCCAGCAGTTTATTCGGCAATGAAAAACTGTTTTTT
TRBV27	TRBJ1-1	.	.	CASSPLGGTEAFF	TGTGCCAGCAGTCCCCTCGGGGGGACTGAAGCTTTCTTT
TRBV10-3	TRBJ2-7	.	.	CAISENIHGTKGYEQYF	TGTGCCATCAGTGAGAATATCCACGGGACCAAGGGCTACGAGCAGTACTTC
TRBV27	TRBJ2-1	.	.	CASSSGLAIDEQFF	TGTGCCAGCAGTTCAGGTCTAGCAATCGATGAGCAGTTCTTC
TRBV27	TRBJ2-1	.	.	CASSPVNYNEQFF	TGTGCCAGCAGCCCCGTAAACTACAATGAGCAGTTCTTC
TRBV4-3	TRBJ2-1	TRBD1	.	CASSLGTGGRQFF	TGCGCCAGCAGCCTCGGGACAGGGGGCAGGCAGTTCTTC
TRBV6-5	TRBJ1-5	.	.	CASQVHSNQPQHF	TGTGCCAGCCAAGTACATAGCAATCAGCCCCAGCATTTT
TRBV28	TRBJ1-5	.	.	CASSLSRVGNQPQHF	TGTGCCAGCAGTTTATCCCGGGTGGGCAATCAGCCCCAGCATTTT
TRBV7-9	TRBJ2-3	.	.	CASSLGRLDGITDTQYF	TGTGCCAGCAGCTTGGGGAGGCTGGACGGAATCACAGATACGCAGTATTTT